This TCR beta chain emerged from a study of shared clonotypes between healthy human individuals. Study-level results: Relative to clonotypes present in all four donors, those not shared had lower generation probabilities. Researchers found naive subsets generally carried larger estimated richness than memory subsets.

About this clone itself: Its antigen is still unknown. The sample has other DNA sequences that encode this CDR3 too.

The V gene lost 1 base and the J gene lost 1 base, with 11 bases spanning the gap. From germline, CDR1 is SGHTA and CDR2 FQGNSA. The CDR3 totals 15 residues. A deep-level run was used for the assay. For each subset, genomic DNA was distributed in equal portions over several immunoSEQ plates. Clones were sequenced by immunoSEQ multiplex PCR, and TCRdb holds only the in-frame ones, with some missing. The sample shows roughly 2.1 million clones, about 93% of them seen only once. Naive CD8 cells comprised CD45RO-negative, CCR7-positively selected cells, excluding terminally differentiated effector memory CD45RA+ cells.

The gene calls are TRBV7-2 and TRBJ2-7, with D maybe TRBD1 (7 bases). Material: naive CD8+ T cells from PBMCs. This TCR was recovered from a man in his late teens or twenties in good health. Some clones in this sample may be carry-over from other donors' samples. This CDR3 reads CASSLGGDSSYEQYF. In nucleotides, the CDR3 is TGTGCCAGCAGCTTAGGGGGGGACAGTTCCTACGAGCAGTACTTC.